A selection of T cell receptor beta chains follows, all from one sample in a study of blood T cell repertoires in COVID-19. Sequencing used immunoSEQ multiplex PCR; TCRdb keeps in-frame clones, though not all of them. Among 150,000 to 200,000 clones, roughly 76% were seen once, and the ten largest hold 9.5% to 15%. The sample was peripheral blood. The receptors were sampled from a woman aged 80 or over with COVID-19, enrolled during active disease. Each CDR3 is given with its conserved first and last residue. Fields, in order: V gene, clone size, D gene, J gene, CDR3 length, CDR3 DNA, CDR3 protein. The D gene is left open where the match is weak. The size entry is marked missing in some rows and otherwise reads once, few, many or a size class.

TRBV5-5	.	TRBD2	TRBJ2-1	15	TGTGCCAGCTTCGACAGCGGGAGCTCCTACAATGAGCAGTTCTTC	CASFDSGSSYNEQFF
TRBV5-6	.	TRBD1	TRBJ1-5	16	TGTGCCAGCAGCCACACAGGGGATCGTTGGGATCAGCCCCAGCATTTT	CASSHTGDRWDQPQHF
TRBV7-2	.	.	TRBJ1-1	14	TGTGCCAGCAGCTTAGCGAGAGGTAGCACTGAAGCTTTCTTT	CASSLARGSTEAFF
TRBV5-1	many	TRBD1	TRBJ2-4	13	TGCGCCAGCAGCCGGGACAGGGAGGACATTCAGTACTTC	CASSRDREDIQYF
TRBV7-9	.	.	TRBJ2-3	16	TGTGCCAGCAGCCGAACGCCGGGGATGAGCACAGATACGCAGTATTTT	CASSRTPGMSTDTQYF
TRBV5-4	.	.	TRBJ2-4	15	TGTGCCAGCTCTCCCGCCGCAGGGGCCAAAAACATTCAGTACTTC	CASSPAAGAKNIQYF
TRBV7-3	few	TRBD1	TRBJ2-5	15	TGTGCCAGCAGCTTAAGGGCCCAACAGGGGGAGACCCAGTACTTC	CASSLRAQQGETQYF
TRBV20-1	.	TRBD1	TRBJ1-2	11	TGCAGTGCTGCGACAGGGGAGGGCTACACCTTC	CSAATGEGYTF
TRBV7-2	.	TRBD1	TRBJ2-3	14	TGTGCCAGCAGCTTAGTCCAGGGGGCGGATACGCAGTATTTT	CASSLVQGADTQYF
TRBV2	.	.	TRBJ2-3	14	TGTGCCACCGCCGAGGGGGAGGGGACAGATACGCAGTATTTT	CATAEGEGTDTQYF
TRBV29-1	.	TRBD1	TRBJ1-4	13	TGCAGCGCCCGACAGGGGGGAACTGAAAAACTGTTTTTT	CSARQGGTEKLFF
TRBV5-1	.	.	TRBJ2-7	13	TGCGCCAGCAGCTTGGGAGGGCCCTACGAGCAGTACTTC	CASSLGGPYEQYF
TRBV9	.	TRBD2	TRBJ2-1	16	TGTGCCAGCAGCGTAGTGGGACTAGCGGGGAGCAATGAGCAGTTCTTC	CASSVVGLAGSNEQFF
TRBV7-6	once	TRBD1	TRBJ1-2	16	TGTGCCAGCAGCCTCTTTCCGGGACAGGGAGACGAGGGCTACACCTTC	CASSLFPGQGDEGYTF
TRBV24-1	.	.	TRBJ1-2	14	TGTGCCACCAGTGACCACACAGCTAACTATGGCTACACCTTC	CATSDHTANYGYTF
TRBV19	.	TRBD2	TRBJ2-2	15	TGTGCCAGTAGTATTGCTAGCGGGAGGTTCGGGGAGCTGTTTTTT	CASSIASGRFGELFF
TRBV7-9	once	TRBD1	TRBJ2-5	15	TGTGCCAGCAGCCCCTCGTATGACAGGGTAGAGACCCAGTACTTC	CASSPSYDRVETQYF
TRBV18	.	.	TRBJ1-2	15	TGTGCCAGCTCACCATCAACAGGGAGTAACTATGGCTACACCTTC	CASSPSTGSNYGYTF
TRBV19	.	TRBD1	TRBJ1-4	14	TGTGCCAGTACCCTGACAGGGGCTAATGAAAAACTGTTTTTT	CASTLTGANEKLFF
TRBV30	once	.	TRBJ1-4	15	TGTGCCTGGAGTGTGGTCAGGGGCGCGGGTGAAAAACTGTTTTTT	CAWSVVRGAGEKLFF
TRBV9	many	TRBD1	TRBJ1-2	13	TGTGCCAGCAGCGCCGGGACAGGGATTGGCTACACCTTC	CASSAGTGIGYTF
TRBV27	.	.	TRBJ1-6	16	TGTGCCAGCAGTTTATGGCGGGACGCCAATAATTCACCCCTCCACTTT	CASSLWRDANNSPLHF
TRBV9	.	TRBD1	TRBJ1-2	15	TGTGCCAGCAGCGCTCAGGAGAGGGGGCTAAATGGCTACACCTTC	CASSAQERGLNGYTF
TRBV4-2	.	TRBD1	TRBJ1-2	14	TGTGCCAGCAGCTTCCGGGACAGGGAGTATGGCTACACCTTC	CASSFRDREYGYTF
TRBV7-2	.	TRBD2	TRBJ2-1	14	TGTGCCAGCAGCTTTAAGCGGGACCACAATGAGCAGTTCTTC	CASSFKRDHNEQFF
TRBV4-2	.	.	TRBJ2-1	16	TGTGCCAGCAGCCAAGCCCACGGACTCCAGAACAATGAGCAGTTCTTC	CASSQAHGLQNNEQFF
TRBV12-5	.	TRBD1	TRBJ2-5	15	TGTGCTAGTGGTTTGGCCGGGACAGGGGCTGAGACCCAGTACTTC	CASGLAGTGAETQYF
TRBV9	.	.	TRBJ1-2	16	TGTGCCAGCAGCGTGAGATCCTTTGCGGGGCCAAATGGCTACACCTTC	CASSVRSFAGPNGYTF
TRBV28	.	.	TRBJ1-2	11	TGTGCCAGCAGAGCCATTTATGGCTACACCTTC	CASRAIYGYTF
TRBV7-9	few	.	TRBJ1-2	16	TGTGCCAGCAGCTTAAATTTGGTCACAACTAACTATGGCTACACCTTC	CASSLNLVTTNYGYTF
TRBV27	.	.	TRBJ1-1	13	TGTGCCAGCAAGGAGGGGCTGAACACTGAAGCTTTCTTT	CASKEGLNTEAFF
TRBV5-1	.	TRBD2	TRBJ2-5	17	TGCGCCAGCAGCCAGGGACTAGCGGGAGCTGGGCAAGAGACCCAGTACTTC	CASSQGLAGAGQETQYF
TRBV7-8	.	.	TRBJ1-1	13	TGTGCCAGCAGCTTTTCGGTCAACACTGAAGCTTTCTTT	CASSFSVNTEAFF
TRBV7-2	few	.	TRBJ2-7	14	TGTGCCAGCAGAACTACAGGGTTCTCCTACGAGCAGTACTTC	CASRTTGFSYEQYF
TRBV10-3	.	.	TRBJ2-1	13	TGTGCCATCAGTGCGAGCGGATACAATGAGCAGTTCTTC	CAISASGYNEQFF
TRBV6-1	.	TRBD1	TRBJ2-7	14	TGTGCCAGCAGTGACAGGGGGAGCGTCTACGAGCAGTACTTC	CASSDRGSVYEQYF
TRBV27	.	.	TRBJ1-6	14	TGTGCCAGCAGTTTCAACAGGGTAAAGTCACCCCTCCACTTT	CASSFNRVKSPLHF
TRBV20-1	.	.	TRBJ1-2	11	TGCAGTGCCGGACACCACTATGGCTACACCTTC	CSAGHHYGYTF
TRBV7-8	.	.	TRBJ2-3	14	TGTGCCAGCAGCCCAGGGGGGAGCACAGATACGCAGTATTTT	CASSPGGSTDTQYF
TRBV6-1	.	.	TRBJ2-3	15	TGTGCCAGCAGTGAGATTAGCGGAATCACAGATACGCAGTATTTT	CASSEISGITDTQYF